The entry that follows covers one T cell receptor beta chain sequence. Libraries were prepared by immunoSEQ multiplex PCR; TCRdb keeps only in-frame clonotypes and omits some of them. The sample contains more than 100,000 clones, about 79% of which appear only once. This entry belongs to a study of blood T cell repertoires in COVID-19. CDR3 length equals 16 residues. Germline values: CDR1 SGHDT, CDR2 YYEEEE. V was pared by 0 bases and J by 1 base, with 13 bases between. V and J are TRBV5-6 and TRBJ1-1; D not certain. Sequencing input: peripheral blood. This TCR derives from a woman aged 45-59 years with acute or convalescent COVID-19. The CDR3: CASSLVGAQKNTEAFF. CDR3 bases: TGTGCCAGCAGCTTGGTGGGAGCACAGAAGAACACTGAAGCTTTCTTT. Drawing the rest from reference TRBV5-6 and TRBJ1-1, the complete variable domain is DAGVTQSPTHLIKTRGQQVTLRCSPKSGHDTVSWYQQALGQGPQFIFQYYEEEERQRGNFPDRFSGHQFPNYSSELNVNALLLGDSALYLCASSLVGAQKNTEAFFGQGTRLTVV.